The 17 T cell receptor beta chains given below trace back to one sample, sequenced in a study of T-cell memory formation after mild COVID-19. TCRdb itself ran the 5' RACE reads through MiXCR, one entry per CDR3 protein. Here the sample spans 300,000 to 400,000 distinct CDR3 sequences, 10% to 15% being singletons. The sequenced material came from PBMCs or a T cell subset sorted from them (not recorded which). These receptors all stem from a young man who had mild COVID-19 (a few samples of this study predate the infection). Cell type and time point are not known.

The CDR3 coding sequence is TGCGCCAGCAGCTTGGTTGGGGCTGGAGGTGAGACCCAGTACTTC. It translates to CASSLVGAGGETQYF. V is TRBV5-1 and J is TRBJ2-5; perhaps D is TRBD1 or TRBD2 (5 bases each). CDR1 is SGHRS and CDR2 is YFSETQ in the germline V gene. The CDR3 length is 15 residues. V lost 0 bases and J lost 5, with 14 bases in between.

The V and J genes are TRBV7-9 and TRBJ2-3; 7 nucleotides match TRBD2. The V segment lost 1 base and the J segment 6 bases; nucleotides outside the gene matches: 7. Germline values: CDR1 SEHNR, CDR2 FQNEAQ (reference sequence). The CDR3 has 15 amino acids. In DNA form, the CDR3 reads TGTGCCAGCAGCTTAGGGGAGGCGGGAGCCGATACGCAGTATTTT. Protein: CASSLGEAGADTQYF.

This clonotype showed up just a few times. This chain links TRBV6-1 with TRBJ2-1, with D perhaps matching TRBD1 or TRBD2 (5 bases each). This CDR3 is built from 17 residues. Germline CDR1 reads MNHNS; CDR2 reads SASEGT. Trimming removed 2 bases at V and 0 bases at J, with 14 bases between. The CDR3, as DNA: TGTGCCAGCAGTGAATTAGGCTCAGGGAGCTCCTACAATGAGCAGTTCTTC. Translation gives CASSELGSGSSYNEQFF.

This clonotype was seen more than once but under ten times. This chain connects TRBV9 to TRBJ1-1, with 9 positions matching TRBD1. Germline CDR1 and CDR2: SGDLS and YYNGEE. Trimming at V came to 7 bases and at J to 11 bases, leaving 15 bases not matched to a gene. The CDR3 is 14 residues long. DNA of the CDR3: TGTGCCAGCGCCCAGACTCCGGGACAGGGACCTGCTTTCTTT. As protein: CASAQTPGQGPAFF.

This chain links TRBV14 with TRBJ2-5; D call uncertain. The length of the CDR3 is 12 residues. V lost 2 bases and J lost 5, with 6 bases in between. Germline V gene data show CDR1 as SGHDN and CDR2 as FVKESK. The CDR3 loop reads CASSQSWETQYF. The CDR3, as DNA: TGTGCCAGCAGCCAATCCTGGGAGACCCAGTACTTC. Full variable domain (outside the CDR3, taken from reference TRBV14 and TRBJ2-5): EAGVTQFPSHSVIEKGQTVTLRCDPISGHDNLYWYRRVMGKEIKFLLHFVKESKQDESGMPNNRFLAERTGGTYSTLKVQPAELEDSGVYFCASSQSWETQYFGPGTRLLVL.

The chain links TRBV4-2 to TRBJ2-1; 13 bases match TRBD2. Trimming cost V 0 bases and J 5 bases; bases outside gene matches: 7. CDR1 is LGHNA, CDR2 YNFKEQ, per germline. The CDR3 totals 18 residues. The CDR3 loop is CASSQDRFGLAGDNEQFF. As DNA, the CDR3 is TGTGCCAGCAGCCAAGATCGCTTTGGACTAGCGGGGGACAATGAGCAGTTCTTC.

This chain joins TRBV20-1 and TRBJ1-4; maybe TRBD1 (6 bases). Trimming took 4 bases from V and 6 from J, leaving 18 bases between them. The CDR3 contains 15 residues. Germline loops: CDR1 DFQATT, CDR2 SNEGSKA (reference sequence). The CDR3 DNA sequence: TGCAGTGCTAAACCGACAGGTCGGGGGTATGAAAAACTGTTTTTT. Translated: CSAKPTGRGYEKLFF.

This clonotype has at least ten counts. CDR3 in DNA: TGTGCCAGCAGCCTCGTACACGAGCAGTACTTC. Translation: CASSLVHEQYF. The V gene is TRBV6-2 or TRBV6-3, the J gene TRBJ2-7, with D unclear. This CDR3 spans 11 amino acids. Trimming removed 6 bases at V and 5 bases at J, with 8 bases between. The germline V gene encodes CDR1 MNHEY and CDR2 SVGEGT.

Ten or more counts support this clonotype. V is TRBV20-1 and J is TRBJ1-6; 9 bases match TRBD1. Germline loops: CDR1 DFQATT, CDR2 SNEGSKA (reference sequence). The CDR3 has 13 residues. V trimming: 3 bases; J trimming: 9 bases; junction bases outside the gene matches: 3. CDR3 sequence: CSASLQGASPLHF. The DNA of the CDR3 is TGCAGTGCTAGCTTACAGGGGGCTTCACCCCTCCACTTT.

Many counts were recorded for this clonotype. The chain couples TRBV7-3 to TRBJ2-3; a possible D gene is TRBD2 (6 bases). Trimming stripped 2 bases from V and 1 base from J, with 10 bases between. The CDR3 contains 15 residues. Germline CDR1 SGHTA, CDR2 FQGTGA. The CDR3 DNA reads as TGTGCCAGCAGCTTAGGGCGGGGTGGCACAGATACGCAGTATTTT. This codes for CASSLGRGGTDTQYF. The full variable domain, in which reference TRBV7-3 and TRBJ2-3 provide the parts outside the CDR3, is GAGVSQTPSNKVTEKGKYVELRCDPISGHTALYWYRQSLGQGPEFLIYFQGTGAADDSGLPNDRFFAVRPEGSVSTLKIQRTERGDSAVYLCASSLGRGGTDTQYFGPGTRLTVL.

The chain joins TRBV7-3 to TRBJ2-1, with D unclear. Germline V CDR1 and CDR2: SGHTA, FQGTGA. The germline V and J ends were trimmed by 5 bases and 4 bases, with 15 bases remaining between them. The CDR3 consists of 15 residues. CDR3 coding DNA: TGTGCCAGCAGCCTGGCGGCGGCCGCATACAATGAGCAGTTCTTC. This codes for CASSLAAAAYNEQFF.

This clonotype occurred a few times. This chain connects TRBV7-9 to TRBJ2-5; no reliable D call. The germline V and J ends were trimmed by 2 bases and 6 bases, with 13 bases remaining between them. This CDR3 is built from 14 residues. Germline V gene sequence: CDR1 SEHNR, CDR2 FQNEAQ (reference sequence). The CDR3 DNA reads TGTGCCAGCAGCTTACCGTTACAGAAACAGACCCAGTACTTC. It translates to CASSLPLQKQTQYF.

In DNA, the CDR3 is TGTGCCAGCAGTTCGGACGTGGATGGGGGGGCCAATCAGCCCCAGCATTTT. Protein: CASSSDVDGGANQPQHF. This chain links TRBV6-7 with TRBJ1-5; perhaps TRBD1 as D (6 bases). TRBV6-7 is annotated as an ORF whose role is uncertain. There are 17 residues in the CDR3. The ends were cut back, 4 bases at V and 3 bases at J, with 19 bases in the middle.

The sample holds many counts of this clonotype. This chain uses TRBV6-5 with TRBJ1-1; 10 nucleotides match TRBD1. The CDR3 is 15 residues long. Germline CDR1 and CDR2: MNHEY and SVGAGI. V lost 7 bases to trimming and J lost 5 bases; unmatched junction nucleotides: 10. CDR3: CASTGGQGRLTEAFF. The CDR3 DNA follows: TGTGCCAGCACCGGGGGACAGGGGAGGTTAACTGAAGCTTTCTTT.

The chain joins TRBV4-2 to TRBJ2-7, with 9 bases fitting TRBD1. V shed 3 bases and J 6 bases; nucleotides not matched to a gene: 6. Per the germline V gene, CDR1 is LGHNA and CDR2 is YNFKEQ. This CDR3 has 14 residues. CDR3 region: CASSQFTGGGEQYV. DNA of the CDR3: TGTGCCAGCAGCCAGTTTACAGGGGGCGGCGAGCAGTACGTC.

This chain connects TRBV24-1 to TRBJ1-4, with 7 bases that match TRBD1. After removal of 4 bases from V and 5 bases from J, the junction contained 6 bases not matched to a gene. Germline V gene sequence: CDR1 KGHDR, CDR2 SFDVKD. CDR3 length equals 15 residues. Here the CDR3 DNA reads TGTGCCACCAGTGACCCGACAGGGAGGAATGAAAAACTGTTTTTT. This gives the protein CATSDPTGRNEKLFF.

The J gene is TRBJ1-2, the V gene TRBV28; D perhaps matches TRBD1 (5 bases). The germline V gene encodes CDR1 MDHEN and CDR2 SYDVKM. V was shortened by 6 bases and J by 7 bases, with 15 bases between the two germline ends. This CDR3 spans 13 amino acids. The CDR3 here is CASRAIRAGGYTF. CDR3 nucleotide sequence: TGTGCCAGCAGAGCGATCAGGGCGGGTGGCTACACCTTC.